These T cell receptor beta chains were read from a single sample in a study of regulatory T cells in long-lasting Graves disease. TCRdb recomputed calls from the multiplex PCR reads with MiXCR, one row per CDR3 protein. The table records about 300,000 distinct CDR3 sequences, around 23% of them present only once. Sequencing was performed on peripheral blood mononuclear cells (PBMCs), taken when the disease was refractory, from a patient treated with antithyroid drugs. The receptors were sampled from a female donor with Graves disease. CDR3s include the opening cysteine and the closing phenylalanine or tryptophan. A D gene is named only where the DNA matches it firmly. Not all rows give a size; the values are once, few, many and, for expanded clones, a class.

once	NA	TRBV29-1	TRBJ2-5	TGCAGCGTTGTTACAGGGTTGCAGGAGACCCAGTACTTC	CSVVTGLQETQYF
few	NA	TRBV19	TRBJ2-6	TGTGCCGCCTCCCCTTCTCAGGAATCTGGGGCCAACGTCCTGACTTTC	CAASPSQESGANVLTF
NA	NA	TRBV20-1	TRBJ1-4	TGCAGTGCTAAGGGGGGGGGGGCGGAAAAACTGTTTTTT	CSAKGGGAEKLFF
few	NA	TRBV3-1	TRBJ1-1	TGTGCCAGCAGCCAAACCGGGACAAACACTGAAGCTTTCTTT	CASSQTGTNTEAFF
once	NA	TRBV6-1	TRBJ2-1	TGTGCCAGCAGGCCCGGGAACCTAGACAGGCAGTTCTTC	CASRPGNLDRQFF
few	TRBD2	TRBV20-1	TRBJ2-7	TGCAGTGCTAGTCCTAGCGGGAGCAACGAGCAGTACTTC	CSASPSGSNEQYF
many	NA	TRBV3-1	TRBJ1-4	TGTGCCAGCAGCCCAGCCCGGGCCTCTAATGAAAAACTGTTTTTT	CASSPARASNEKLFF
NA	TRBD2	TRBV27	TRBJ2-3	TGTGCCAGCAGAGGACTAGCGGGTGGCACAGATACGCAGTATTTT	CASRGLAGGTDTQYF
NA	NA	TRBV2	TRBJ1-1	TGTGCCAGCAGTTCAAGGACAGCGATGAACATTGAAGCTTTCTTT	CASSSRTAMNIEAFF
NA	TRBD2	TRBV10-2	TRBJ2-1	TGCGCCAGCAATCCTAGCGGGGGCTACAATGAGCAGTTCTTC	CASNPSGGYNEQFF
NA	TRBD1	TRBV6-5	TRBJ2-7	TGTGCCAGCAGTTACTCGAGGGACAGGAGGGACGAGCAGTACTTC	CASSYSRDRRDEQYF
many	NA	TRBV20-1	TRBJ2-7	TGCAGTGCTCCTGGACAGCTCTACGAGCAGTACTTC	CSAPGQLYEQYF
few	TRBD2	TRBV18	TRBJ2-5	TGTGCCAGCTCACCACCGGGACTAGCGAAGGAAAAAGAGACCCAGTACTTC	CASSPPGLAKEKETQYF
many	NA	TRBV28	TRBJ1-1	TGTGCCAGCAGTTTCTGGGGAGGCACTGAAGCTTTCTTT	CASSFWGGTEAFF
few	TRBD1	TRBV20-1	TRBJ1-4	TGCAGTGCTTCACAGGGGCTTGGGGAAAAACTGTTTTTT	CSASQGLGEKLFF